The next 5 T cell receptor beta chains were all read from a single sample in a study of PD-L1 blockade in urothelial cancer. Libraries were prepared by immunoSEQ multiplex PCR; TCRdb keeps only in-frame clonotypes and omits some of them. The sample lists just under 30,000 clones, around 87% seen once, with 1.5% to 2% in the top ten. The sequences come from PBMCs, collected around atezolizumab (anti-PD-L1) treatment. The receptor source for this set is a man in his forties or fifties with urothelial cancer.

The rearrangement joins TRBV5-5 to TRBJ2-1; D ambiguous. The CDR3 extends over 13 amino acids. Deletions cut 8 bases from V and 0 bases from J, with 9 bases between. CDR1 is SGHKS, CDR2 YYEKEE, per germline (reference sequence). CDR3 sequence reads: CASQASSYNEQFF. CDR3 sequence (DNA): TGTGCCAGTCAAGCGAGCTCCTACAATGAGCAGTTCTTC.

The chain links TRBV7-2 to TRBJ1-2; 7 bases are shared with TRBD1. CDR1 and CDR2 (germline): SGHTA, FQGNSA. CDR3 length: 13 residues. V lost 5 bases and J lost 8; bases outside the gene matches: 8. The CDR3 loop is CASSLTGPGGYTF. DNA for the CDR3: TGTGCCAGCAGCCTGACAGGGCCGGGAGGCTACACCTTC.

This chain uses TRBV11-1 with TRBJ2-3, with 10 bases that match TRBD1. J lost 1 base, V lost 5 bases, and 6 bases had no gene match. The length of the CDR3 is 16 residues. Germline V CDR1 and CDR2: SGHAT, FQDESV (reference sequence). The CDR3 DNA sequence: TGTGCCAGCAGCCTTCGACAGGGGGCGGGCACAGATACGCAGTATTTT. This translates into CASSLRQGAGTDTQYF. Filled out from reference TRBV11-1 and TRBJ2-3, the complete variable domain reads EAEVAQSPRYKITEKSQAVAFWCDPISGHATLYWYRQILGQGPELLVQFQDESVVDDSQLPKDRFSAERLKGVDSTLKIQPAELGDSAMYLCASSLRQGAGTDTQYFGPGTRLTVL.

This sequence joins TRBV9 and TRBJ2-7, with 7 bases that match TRBD2. J gave up 2 bases and V 0 bases, and 8 bases lay outside the gene matches. CDR3 length equals 16 residues. Looked up from germline, CDR1 is SGDLS and CDR2 is YYNGEE. CDR3 bases: TGTGCCAGCAGCGTAGGAGGGCTAGCGGAGACCTACGAGCAGTACTTC. Translated: CASSVGGLAETYEQYF.

The V gene is TRBV29-1, the J gene TRBJ2-3; 9 bases fit TRBD2. The germline CDR1 and CDR2 sequences are SQVTM and ANQGSEA. With 8 bases clipped from V and 4 bases from J, the junction kept 16 bases outside the gene matches. The CDR3 spans 16 residues. This chain's CDR3 is CSSSKRGGGEADTQYF. CDR3 coding DNA: TGCAGCTCTTCAAAGAGGGGCGGGGGGGAGGCAGATACGCAGTATTTT.